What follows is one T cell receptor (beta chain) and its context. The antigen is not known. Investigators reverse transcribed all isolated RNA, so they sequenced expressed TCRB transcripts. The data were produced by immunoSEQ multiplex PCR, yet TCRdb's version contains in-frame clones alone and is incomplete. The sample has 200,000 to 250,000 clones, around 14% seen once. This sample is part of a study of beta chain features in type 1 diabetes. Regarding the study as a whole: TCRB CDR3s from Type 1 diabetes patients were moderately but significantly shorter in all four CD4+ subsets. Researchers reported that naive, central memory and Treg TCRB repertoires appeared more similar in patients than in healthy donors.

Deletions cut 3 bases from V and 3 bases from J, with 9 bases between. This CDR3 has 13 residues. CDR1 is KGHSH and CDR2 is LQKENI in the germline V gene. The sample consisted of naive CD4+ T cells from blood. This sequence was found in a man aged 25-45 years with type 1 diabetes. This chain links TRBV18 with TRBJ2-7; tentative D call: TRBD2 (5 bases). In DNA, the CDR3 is TGTGCCAGCTCACCCAGCGAGGGCTACGAGCAGTACTTC. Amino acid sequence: CASSPSEGYEQYF.